This T cell receptor beta chain was captured by sequencing in a study of blood T cells in healthy people across ages. A remark on this clonotype: Its antigen is unknown.

CDR1 SGHTA and CDR2 FQGNSA come from the germline V gene. This CDR3 has 15 amino acids. Each sample yielded at least 6 micrograms of PBMC total RNA. Overall study results and limits: A conclusive naive versus antigen-experienced comparison was prevented by the unsorted PBMCs. A roughly linear age-dependent decrease characterized TCR beta diversity per million T cells.

Using a J-beta primer mix together with a sample-barcoded 5' primer, a second PCR was run for roughly 6 to 12 cycles. Tagging of each cDNA molecule was performed by a template-switch adaptor with 12 random nucleotides. In TCRdb, the 5' RACE reads were re-called with MiXCR into one record per CDR3 protein. The sample shows roughly 1.5 million distinct CDR3 sequences, approximately 43% of them seen only once. The J gene is TRBJ2-5, the V gene TRBV7-2; 14 bases are a match to TRBD2. With the DNA end fitting TRBJ2-7 better, the J assignment may be wrong. Sequenced: blood. This receptor was taken from a young woman in good health. This CDR3 is CASSQTSGRDYEQYF. CDR3 bases: TGTGCCAGCAGCCAGACTAGCGGGAGGGATTACGAGCAGTACTTC.